This is a list of T cell receptor beta chains from one sample in a study of early T cells in non-severe SARS-CoV-2 infection. In TCRdb, the 5' RACE reads were re-called with MiXCR into one record per CDR3 protein. The data show 90,000 to 130,000 distinct CDR3 sequences, over 9.5% seen once. This material consisted of whole blood, taken at baseline. The receptor source for this set is an adult who was a healthcare worker with PCR-confirmed SARS-CoV-2 infection or an uninfected control (not recorded which). CDR3s include the opening cysteine and the closing phenylalanine or tryptophan. D genes are given only for firm matches. Clone size is not always given. Where it is, it says once, few, many or a class for expanded clones.

J | size | V | D | CDR3 | DNA
TRBJ2-1 | few | TRBV20-1 | TRBD1 | CSAEPGQGLNEQFF | TGCAGTGCCGAACCGGGACAGGGATTGAATGAGCAGTTCTTC
TRBJ2-7 | many | TRBV12-5 | - | CASGLRDSYEQYF | TGTGCTAGTGGTTTGAGGGACTCCTACGAGCAGTACTTC
TRBJ1-4 | - | TRBV4-1 | - | CASSQVVTTNEKLFF | TGCGCCAGCAGCCAAGTGGTTACAACTAATGAAAAACTGTTTTTT
TRBJ2-2 | - | TRBV6-6 | - | CASSFGGELFF | TGTGCCAGCAGTTTCGGCGGGGAGCTGTTTTTT
TRBJ2-3 | - | TRBV9 | - | CASSARSSTDTQYF | TGTGCCAGCAGCGCCCGTTCCAGCACAGATACGCAGTATTTT
TRBJ1-1 | - | TRBV30 | - | CAWTRTVNTEAFF | TGTGCCTGGACCCGGACAGTGAACACTGAAGCTTTCTTT
TRBJ1-1 | - | TRBV5-1 | - | CASSFTGFGTEAFF | TGCGCCAGCAGCTTCACAGGTTTCGGAACTGAAGCTTTCTTT
TRBJ1-5 | - | TRBV27 | TRBD1 | CASSPGTGLDQPQHF | TGTGCCAGCAGCCCCGGGACAGGGTTAGATCAGCCCCAGCATTTT
TRBJ1-5 | few | TRBV20-1 | - | CSASRRNNQPQHF | TGCAGTGCTTCTAGACGGAACAATCAGCCCCAGCATTTT
TRBJ1-6 | few | TRBV6-1 | TRBD1 | CASRRGTGLNSPLHF | TGTGCCAGCAGGAGGGGGACAGGACTGAATTCACCCCTCCACTTT
TRBJ2-7 | many | TRBV29-1 | - | CSVTDMMTYEQYF | TGCAGCGTAACCGACATGATGACCTACGAGCAGTACTTC
TRBJ1-1 | - | TRBV29-1 | TRBD1 | CSGGRGRSTEAFF | TGCAGCGGGGGCAGGGGGCGCAGCACTGAAGCTTTCTTT
TRBJ1-1 | - | TRBV7-3 | - | CASSSGRRAEAFF | TGTGCCAGCAGCAGCGGGAGGCGCGCTGAAGCTTTCTTT
TRBJ2-1 | - | TRBV11-2 | - | CASSSPRGSAYNEQFF | TGTGCCAGCAGCTCCCCCCGCGGAAGTGCCTACAATGAGCAGTTCTTC
TRBJ1-2 | few | TRBV3-1 | TRBD1 | CASSQLGQLTYGYTF | TGTGCCAGCAGCCAACTGGGACAGCTCACCTATGGCTACACCTTC
TRBJ1-2 | - | TRBV24-1 | TRBD1 | CATSATPGQGDNGYTF | TGTGCCACCAGTGCCACGCCGGGACAGGGGGATAATGGCTACACCTTC
TRBJ1-2 | few | TRBV20-1 | TRBD1 | CSATPTGGEDYGYTF | TGCAGTGCTACCCCCACAGGGGGCGAGGACTATGGCTACACCTTC
TRBJ1-2 | few | TRBV3-1 | - | CASSLLSGHHQNGYTF | TGTGCCAGCAGCCTTTTATCGGGACACCACCAGAATGGCTACACCTTC
TRBJ1-3 | many | TRBV12-3/TRBV12-4 | - | CASSRASGNTIYF | TGTGCCAGCAGTCGGGCGAGTGGAAACACCATATATTTT
TRBJ2-5 | many | TRBV7-6 | - | CASSLEGTKQETQYF | TGTGCCAGCAGCTTAGAAGGGACCAAGCAAGAGACCCAGTACTTC
TRBJ2-1 | - | TRBV29-1 | - | CSVARVHEQFF | TGCAGCGTTGCTAGGGTCCATGAGCAGTTCTTC
TRBJ1-1 | many | TRBV11-2 | TRBD1 | CASSSTGTGELWGEAFF | TGTGCCAGCAGCTCAACCGGGACAGGGGAGCTCTGGGGTGAAGCTTTCTTT
TRBJ2-5 | few | TRBV7-9 | TRBD2 | CASSKAPGLAGGDFQETQYF | TGTGCCAGCAGCAAAGCGCCGGGACTAGCGGGAGGGGATTTCCAAGAGACCCAGTACTTC
TRBJ1-2 | many | TRBV19 | TRBD1 | CASTSMKTGLGYTF | TGTGCCAGTACCTCTATGAAGACAGGGCTTGGCTACACCTTC
TRBJ2-7 | - | TRBV3-1 | - | CASSQEGGTTSHEQYF | TGTGCCAGCAGCCAAGAAGGTGGGACCACCTCCCACGAGCAGTACTTC
TRBJ1-3 | few | TRBV6-4 | - | CASTLQGIPGNTIYF | TGTGCCAGCACCTTGCAGGGAATCCCTGGAAACACCATATATTTT
TRBJ2-7 | few | TRBV29-1 | - | CSVVRDLGSYEQYF | TGCAGCGTTGTCCGGGACCTCGGCTCCTACGAGCAGTACTTC
TRBJ2-7 | few | TRBV7-9 | TRBD2 | CASSYPGLAGGEQYF | TGTGCCAGCAGTTACCCGGGACTAGCGGGAGGCGAGCAGTACTTC
TRBJ1-6 | - | TRBV6-6 | TRBD1 | CASSRDRDNSPLHF | TGTGCCAGCAGCCGGGACAGGGATAATTCACCCCTCCACTTT
TRBJ1-1 | - | TRBV5-1 | - | CASSLLQGNTEAFF | TGCGCCAGCAGCTTACTACAGGGGAACACTGAAGCTTTCTTT
TRBJ1-2 | few | TRBV10-3 | - | CAILQHGGYGYTF | TGTGCCATCCTACAGCACGGGGGCTATGGCTACACCTTC
TRBJ1-2 | few | TRBV6-2/TRBV6-3 | - | CASSPMATDRSYGYTF | TGTGCCAGCAGTCCTATGGCCACCGACAGATCCTATGGCTACACCTTC
TRBJ2-1 | few | TRBV2 | - | CASSEWNGSYNEQFF | TGTGCCAGCAGTGAATGGAACGGGTCCTACAATGAGCAGTTCTTC
TRBJ1-1 | few | TRBV5-4 | - | CASSLGDGDTEAFF | TGTGCCAGCAGCTTGGGAGACGGAGACACTGAAGCTTTCTTT
TRBJ1-1 | many | TRBV28 | - | CASIRDGYEAFF | TGTGCCAGCATCCGGGACGGCTATGAAGCTTTCTTT
TRBJ2-7 | many | TRBV5-1 | - | CASSISRQDLYF | TGCGCCAGCAGCATCTCCCGACAGGACCTCTACTTC
TRBJ1-1 | - | TRBV6-6 | - | CVSSWGTTTEAFF | TGTGTCAGCAGCTGGGGAACTACCACTGAAGCTTTCTTT
TRBJ2-2 | many | TRBV7-9 | - | CASTDTGELFF | TGTGCCAGCACCGACACCGGGGAGCTGTTTTTT
TRBJ1-4 | few | TRBV20-1 | - | CSARGGDPRVFF | TGCAGTGCTAGAGGAGGGGACCCAAGGGTGTTTTTT
TRBJ1-1 | few | TRBV7-6 | - | CASSLEHATEAFF | TGTGCCAGCAGCTTAGAACACGCCACTGAAGCTTTCTTT
TRBJ1-2 | few | TRBV28 | TRBD1 | CASRLPDRGHGYTF | TGTGCCAGCAGGCTTCCCGACAGGGGGCATGGCTACACCTTC
TRBJ1-5 | - | TRBV27 | - | CASSLGGGSSNQPQHF | TGTGCCAGCAGTCTGGGGGGGGGATCGAGCAATCAGCCCCAGCATTTT
TRBJ2-1 | - | TRBV20-1 | - | CSRGAMEQFF | TGCAGTCGGGGGGCAATGGAGCAGTTCTTC
TRBJ1-3 | few | TRBV20-1 | - | CSAIHPPKSGNTIYF | TGCAGTGCCATCCACCCTCCCAAAAGTGGAAACACCATATATTTT
TRBJ2-1 | few | TRBV2 | - | CASSLNEQFF | TGTGCCAGCAGCCTGAATGAGCAGTTCTTC
TRBJ2-2 | many | TRBV6-4 | - | CASSDGRDTGELFF | TGTGCCAGCAGTGACGGCAGAGACACCGGGGAGCTGTTTTTT
TRBJ1-1 | - | TRBV20-1 | TRBD1 | CSARDVQGVYEAFF | TGCAGTGCTAGAGATGTGCAGGGGGTGTATGAAGCTTTCTTT
TRBJ2-7 | few | TRBV7-2 | TRBD2 | CASSHRTSGGGNEQYF | TGTGCCAGCAGCCATCGGACTAGCGGGGGTGGAAACGAGCAGTACTTC
TRBJ2-7 | many | TRBV12-3/TRBV12-4 | - | CASSLGVSSYEQYF | TGTGCCAGCAGTTTAGGGGTTAGCTCCTACGAGCAGTACTTC
TRBJ2-1 | few | TRBV24-1 | TRBD2 | CATSAQGLAGGSEQFF | TGTGCCACCAGTGCCCAAGGACTAGCGGGAGGTTCTGAGCAGTTCTTC
TRBJ2-3 | - | TRBV10-2 | - | CASRDPGVTQYF | TGCGCCAGCAGAGATCCAGGGGTGACGCAGTATTTT